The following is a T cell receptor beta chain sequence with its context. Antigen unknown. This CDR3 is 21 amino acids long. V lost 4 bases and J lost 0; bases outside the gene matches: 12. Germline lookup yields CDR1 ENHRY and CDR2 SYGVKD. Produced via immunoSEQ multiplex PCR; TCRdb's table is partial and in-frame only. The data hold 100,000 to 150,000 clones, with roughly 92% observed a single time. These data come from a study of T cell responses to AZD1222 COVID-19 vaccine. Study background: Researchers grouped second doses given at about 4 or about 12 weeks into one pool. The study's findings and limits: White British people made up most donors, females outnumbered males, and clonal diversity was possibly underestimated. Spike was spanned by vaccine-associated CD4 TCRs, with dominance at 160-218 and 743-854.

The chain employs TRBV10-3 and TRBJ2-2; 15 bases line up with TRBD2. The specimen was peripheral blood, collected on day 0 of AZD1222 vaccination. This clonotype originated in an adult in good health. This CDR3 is CAISVNALGTSGRSNTGELFF. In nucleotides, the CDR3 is TGTGCCATCAGTGTAAATGCCCTAGGGACTAGCGGGAGGTCGAACACCGGGGAGCTGTTTTTT.